A single TCR beta chain is shown here with its context. This sample was taken from a study of control samples from healthy donors and cancer patients. The method was immunoSEQ multiplex PCR; TCRdb's version includes in-frame clones alone and lacks a portion of them. The data show 80,000 or so clones, 91% seen once. V lost 6 bases, J lost 4 bases, and 6 bases lay in between. From germline, CDR1 is LNHDA and CDR2 SQIVND (reference sequence). CDR3 size: 12 residues. The chain joins TRBV19 to TRBJ1-4; D is uncertain. The sequencing input was blood. This clonotype was sampled from a man between 50 and 59 years old in good health. The chain's CDR3 is CASSIFNEKLFF. CDR3 nucleotide sequence: TGTGCCAGTAGCATCTTTAATGAAAAACTGTTTTTT.